A single sample is the source of the 6 T cell receptor beta chains below, sequenced in a study of early T cells in non-severe SARS-CoV-2 infection (dated by TCRdb to about 2021). To prepare the library, 5' RACE was applied. TCRdb records NextSeq 500 as the sequencer. The public sequencing data were trimmed at Q25 with fastp and processed into clonotypes with MiXCR by TCRdb, which kept only in-frame beta chains. Duplicate CDR3 protein sequences are folded into a single record with the most common DNA and genes. The sample yields more than 50,000 distinct CDR3 sequences; approximately 12% were counted once. Together, the top ten hold 2% to 3% of the sample. Sample: whole blood, taken at baseline. These receptors came from an adult who was a healthcare worker with PCR-confirmed SARS-CoV-2 infection or an uninfected control (not recorded which).

The chain joins TRBV19 to TRBJ1-5, with a possible D match to TRBD1 (6 bases). Trimming removed 3 bases from V and 6 bases from J, with 15 bases in between. Germline CDR1 reads LNHDA; CDR2 reads SQIVND (reference sequence). This CDR3 contains 15 residues. The CDR3 bases are TGTGCCAGTAGTATCACCACAGGGTTGAGTCAGCCCCAGCATTTT. Protein: CASSITTGLSQPQHF.

This clonotype was observed many times. This chain uses TRBV7-2 with TRBJ2-7; D tentatively reads TRBD1 or TRBD2 (6 bases each). Germline values: CDR1 SGHTA, CDR2 FQGNSA. The CDR3 extends over 14 amino acids. The germline V and J ends were trimmed by 5 bases and 2 bases, with 13 bases remaining between them. The CDR3 sequence: CASSLDGGPYEQYF. In DNA, the CDR3 is TGTGCCAGCAGCCTAGATGGGGGGCCCTACGAGCAGTACTTC.

This clonotype was seen ten or more times. This chain connects TRBV7-9 to TRBJ2-1; 7 positions agree with TRBD1. V was clipped by 4 bases and J by 5 bases; unmatched bases: 11. The germline gives CDR1 SEHNR, CDR2 FQNEAQ (reference sequence). This CDR3 contains 16 residues. In DNA form, the CDR3 reads TGTGCCAGCAGCTGGTTACAGGGGATTCGAGACAATGAGCAGTTCTTC. Amino acid sequence: CASSWLQGIRDNEQFF.

This clonotype was seen only a few times. This sequence joins TRBV5-5 and TRBJ2-5, with TRBD2 as a possible D gene (6 bases). CDR1 is SGHKS, CDR2 YYEKEE, per germline (reference sequence). The CDR3 has 13 amino acids. CDR3 nucleotide sequence: TGTGCGACGGCGGGGAGCGGCCAAGAGACCCAGTACTTC. It codes for CATAGSGQETQYF.

This clonotype was observed a handful of times. The chain joins TRBV11-3 to TRBJ2-1; no clear D. V was clipped by 8 bases and J by 3 bases, with 8 bases between them. Germline CDR1 SGHNT, CDR2 YENEEA. The CDR3 sequence is 12 residues long. In DNA form, the CDR3 reads TGTGCCAGCGCCAGGAACTACAATGAGCAGTTCTTC. Translation: CASARNYNEQFF.

This clonotype was counted between two and nine times. J is TRBJ1-2 and V is TRBV20-1; 12 bases line up with TRBD1. Germline V lookup: CDR1 DFQATT, CDR2 SNEGSKA (reference sequence). V trimming: 5 bases; J trimming: 5 bases; junction bases outside the gene matches: 15. The CDR3 totals 17 residues. The CDR3 sequence: CSAPGGFGTGGDYGYTF. The CDR3 DNA follows: TGCAGTGCTCCGGGAGGTTTCGGGACAGGGGGCGATTATGGCTACACCTTC.